Listed below are T cell receptor beta chains from one sample, sequenced in a study of response to subunit inactivated influenza vaccine. TCRdb reprocessed the RT-PCR reads via MiXCR and lists one record per CDR3 protein. The sample lists 300,000 to 350,000 distinct CDR3 sequences, 21% occurring once. This material consisted of PBMCs from blood, taken approximately 22 months after vaccination. The receptor source for this set is a man aged 50-75 years who received an inactivated influenza vaccine. CDR3s include the opening cysteine and the closing phenylalanine or tryptophan. The order of the fields is clone size, J gene, V gene, D gene, CDR3 DNA, CDR3 protein. The D gene is left open where the match is weak. Only part of the rows carry a size: once, few, many, or a class if the clone is expanded.

NA | TRBJ1-1 | TRBV11-3 | TRBD1 | TGTGCCAGCAGCTTAGATTACAGGGGTCGGGGGAAAACTGAAGCTTTCTTT | CASSLDYRGRGKTEAFF
many | TRBJ1-1 | TRBV20-1 | NA | TGCAGTGCGCCCCTGGGCCAGACCATGAACACTGAAGCTTTCTTT | CSAPLGQTMNTEAFF
many | TRBJ1-2 | TRBV5-1 | NA | TGCGCCAGCAGCGCGGAAGTAGGCTATGGCTACACCTTC | CASSAEVGYGYTF
NA | TRBJ2-3 | TRBV30 | NA | TGTGCCTGGAGTCAGGGTAGGCAAGATACGCAGTATTTT | CAWSQGRQDTQYF
many | TRBJ2-1 | TRBV11-2 | TRBD2 | TGTGCCAGCAGCCCAGAAGCGGGGGATGAGCAGTTCTTC | CASSPEAGDEQFF
NA | TRBJ2-7 | TRBV7-9 | TRBD1 | TGTGCCAGCAGCGGGGTACAGGGGGCGTTTGGAACCTACGAGCAGTACTTC | CASSGVQGAFGTYEQYF
NA | TRBJ1-1 | TRBV19 | NA | TGTGCCAGTGCGATGCGTCAGGGTGGTGAAGCTTTCTTT | CASAMRQGGEAFF
NA | TRBJ1-3 | TRBV5-1 | NA | TGCGCCAGCAGCTTCCAGGGTGAAGACTCTGGAAACACCATATATTTT | CASSFQGEDSGNTIYF
NA | TRBJ2-5 | TRBV6-1 | NA | TGTGCCAGCAGGAATGGTTTAGTTAGCGGACAAGAGACCCAGTACTTC | CASRNGLVSGQETQYF
many | TRBJ1-1 | TRBV11-2 | NA | TGTGCCAGCAGGGTAGGGGTTATGGCAGCGTACACTGAAGCTTTCTTT | CASRVGVMAAYTEAFF
NA | TRBJ1-2 | TRBV6-5 | TRBD1 | TGTGCCAGCAGTTTGGCCACAGGACAGGGGAGCTACACCTTC | CASSLATGQGSYTF
few | TRBJ1-2 | TRBV20-1 | NA | TGCAGTGCTAGGGGGGGGACACAGTCGGATGGCTACACCTTC | CSARGGTQSDGYTF
NA | TRBJ2-5 | TRBV27 | TRBD2 | TGTGCCAGCAGTCAACTAGCGGGAGGGCCTCTGGAAGAGACCCAGTACTTC | CASSQLAGGPLEETQYF
NA | TRBJ1-6 | TRBV6-1 | NA | TGTGCCAGCAGTGACCCGGCGGCCTGGAATTCACCCCTCCACTTT | CASSDPAAWNSPLHF
many | TRBJ1-2 | TRBV28 | TRBD1 | TGTGCCAGCAGCTTGGCGGGACAGAACTATGGCTACACCTTC | CASSLAGQNYGYTF
NA | TRBJ2-2 | TRBV7-2 | NA | TGTGCCAGCAGTACCACCCCCGGGACATTCACCGGGGAGCTGTTTTTT | CASSTTPGTFTGELFF
NA | TRBJ2-3 | TRBV7-6 | NA | TGTGCCAGCAGCTCAACCGGGGGGGCACAGGGGATAACAGATACGCAGTATTTT | CASSSTGGAQGITDTQYF
few | TRBJ2-1 | TRBV29-1 | TRBD2 | TGCAGCGTCTGGACTAGCGGGAATGAGCAGTTCTTC | CSVWTSGNEQFF
NA | TRBJ2-3 | TRBV29-1 | NA | TGCAGCGTTGCTTTGTTCACAGATACGCAGTATTTT | CSVALFTDTQYF
few | TRBJ2-7 | TRBV11-2 | TRBD1 | TGTGCCAGCAGCCCCGGGACAGGGGCAAGCGAGCAGTACTTC | CASSPGTGASEQYF
NA | TRBJ1-6 | TRBV20-1 | NA | TGCAGTGCTAGCTTAGGACAGATAAATAATTCACCCCTCCACTTT | CSASLGQINNSPLHF
NA | TRBJ1-2 | TRBV7-9 | NA | TGTGCCAGCAGTGACAGTTCTATAGCTAACTATGGCTACACCTTC | CASSDSSIANYGYTF
NA | TRBJ2-3 | TRBV15 | TRBD2 | TGTGCCACCCAGCGGGAGGGTAGCACAGATACGCAGTATTTT | CATQREGSTDTQYF
NA | TRBJ2-1 | TRBV10-2 | NA | TGCGCCAGCAGTGTAGGGGGATACACCTCCTACAATGAGCAGTTCTTC | CASSVGGYTSYNEQFF
NA | TRBJ2-4 | TRBV7-2 | NA | TGTGCCAGCAGCTTCCTAGGGGGGGACATTCAGTACTTC | CASSFLGGDIQYF
few | TRBJ1-5 | TRBV12-3/TRBV12-4 | NA | TGTGCCAGCAGTTTAAGGGGGAGGGTTCAGCCCCAGCATTTT | CASSLRGRVQPQHF
few | TRBJ2-2 | TRBV7-2 | NA | TGTGCCAGCAGCTCACTAGGGGGGACGAACACCGGGGAGCTGTTTTTT | CASSSLGGTNTGELFF
few | TRBJ2-5 | TRBV29-1 | NA | TGCAGCGTTGAAGACCAGGGGAGATTCGGGACCCAGTACTTC | CSVEDQGRFGTQYF